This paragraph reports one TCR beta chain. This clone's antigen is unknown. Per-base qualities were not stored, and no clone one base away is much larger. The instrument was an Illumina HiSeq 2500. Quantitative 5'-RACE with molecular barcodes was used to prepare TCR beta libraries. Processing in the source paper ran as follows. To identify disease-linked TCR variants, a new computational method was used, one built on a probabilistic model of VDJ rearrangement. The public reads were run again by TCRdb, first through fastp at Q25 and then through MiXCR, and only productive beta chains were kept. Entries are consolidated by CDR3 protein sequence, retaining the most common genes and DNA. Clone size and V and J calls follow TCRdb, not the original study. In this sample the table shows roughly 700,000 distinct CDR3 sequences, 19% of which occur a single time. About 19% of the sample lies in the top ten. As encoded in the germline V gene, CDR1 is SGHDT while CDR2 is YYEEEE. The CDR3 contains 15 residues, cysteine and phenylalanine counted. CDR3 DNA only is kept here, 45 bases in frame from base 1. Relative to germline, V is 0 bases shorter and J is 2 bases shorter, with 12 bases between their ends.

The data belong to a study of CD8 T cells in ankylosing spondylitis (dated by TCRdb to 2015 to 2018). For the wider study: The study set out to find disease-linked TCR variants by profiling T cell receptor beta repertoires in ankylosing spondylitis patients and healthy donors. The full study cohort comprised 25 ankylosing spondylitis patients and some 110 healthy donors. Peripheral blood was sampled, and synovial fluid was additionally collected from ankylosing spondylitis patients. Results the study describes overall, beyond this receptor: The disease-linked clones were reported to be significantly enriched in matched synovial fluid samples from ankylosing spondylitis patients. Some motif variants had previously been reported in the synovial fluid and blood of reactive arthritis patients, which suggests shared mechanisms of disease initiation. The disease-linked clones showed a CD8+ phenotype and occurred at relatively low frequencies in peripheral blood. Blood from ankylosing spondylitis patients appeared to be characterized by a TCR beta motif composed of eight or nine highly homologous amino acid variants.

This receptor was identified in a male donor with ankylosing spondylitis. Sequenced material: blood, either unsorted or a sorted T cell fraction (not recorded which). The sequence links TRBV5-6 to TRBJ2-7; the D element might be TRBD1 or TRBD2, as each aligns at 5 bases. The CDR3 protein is CASSLVSGQTYEQYF. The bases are TGTGCCAGCAGCTTGGTAAGCGGACAAACCTACGAGCAGTACTTC.